This T cell receptor (beta chain) is drawn from a study of cytomegalovirus exposure and HLA in healthy donors. Study results and limitations: The classifier was said to identify cytomegalovirus status with high specificity and sensitivity. Rare sequences made up most TCRs, while some public TCRs were found in many donors.

The repertoire was sequenced with immunoSEQ multiplex PCR; TCRdb's copy has only in-frame clones and lacks some. This table holds approximately 170,000 clones, 85% found once. A roughly 120-subject validation cohort, separate from the approximately 700-subject first cohort, supplied the donors. This clone has only one observation. Its antigen is not known. This clonotype originated in a man between 18 and 35 years old in good health and CMV-seropositive. The material sequenced was PBMCs.

CDR3 region: CASSLNKGGLLGYTF. The DNA of the CDR3 is TGCGCCAGCAGCTTGAACAAAGGGGGCTTACTTGGCTACACCTTC. The chain carries TRBV5-1 and TRBJ1-2, with 7 bases lining up with TRBD1. Trimming took 1 base from V and 7 from J; bases not matched to a gene: 10. This CDR3 spans 15 amino acids. The germline V gene has CDR1 SGHRS and CDR2 YFSETQ. The whole variable domain, filled in from reference TRBV5-1 and TRBJ1-2, reads KAGVTQTPRYLIKTRGQQVTLSCSPISGHRSVSWYQQTPGQGLQFLFEYFSETQRNKGNFPGRFSGRQFSNSRSEMNVSTLELGDSALYLCASSLNKGGLLGYTFGSGTRLTVV.